The present entry profiles one TCR beta chain with its context. Its antigen specificity is not known. The record has no base qualities; no much larger clone is one base away. TCR CDR3 regions were amplified from genomic DNA by multiplex PCR using the deep immunoSEQ assay. Genomic DNA extracted from each cell subset was distributed evenly over all wells of several immunoSEQ 96-well plates, and each plate served as one replicate. For sorted subsets, each replicate PCR was loaded with approximately 0.2 ug genomic DNA, equivalent to 30,000 or so T cell genomes. Purified libraries were quantified with a Qubit 3.0 fluorometer, sized on a Bioanalyzer 2100, and re-quantified with the KAPA Library Quantification kit. A separate single-read 150-cycle Illumina NextSeq 550 flow cell was used to sequence each immunoSEQ 96-well plate. Concerning the study's data processing: Because the immunoSEQ output included only junctional sequences and no quality scores, the filtering could not be the same as the filtering used for full-length reads. Sequences were annotated with PyIR, a Python wrapper for IgBLAST v1.9, using IMGT germline references to assign V/J genes and CDR3. Any read was removed if the V/J assignment was weak (E-value above 1e-6), the CDR3 was missing, or the read contained stop codons, out-of-frame junctions, or ambiguous translated residues. V3J clonotypes were defined as sequences sharing the same inferred V gene, J gene, and CDR3 amino acid sequence. Percentage overlap between repertoires was calculated by dividing the number of shared unique clonotypes by the size of the smaller repertoire. Richness of each repertoire was evaluated using RTK rarefaction, the Chao1 estimator, and Recon v2.1 estimates of unobserved clonotypes. Generation probabilities for all TCRbeta clonotypes obtained by the gDNA method from several donors were computed using OLGA. TCRdb stores this immuneACCESS table with in-frame sequences only. Part of the clones is absent; in the studies checked, under half of the shortfall reflects unresolved V genes, and no reason is known for the rest. Clonal size and the V and J genes are those of that table, whereas D and trimming came from the DNA. Counted in this sample were 1,100,000 or so clones; approximately 80% of them appeared once. The ten largest account for approximately 0.56% of the sample.

These data belong to a study of shared clonotypes between healthy human individuals (dated by TCRdb to the early 2020s). A note on the overall study: The cohort comprised two women and three men aged 18 to 49 years. For each donor, CD4 naive and CD4 memory were each given three plates, CD8 naive was given two plates, and CD8 memory was given one plate. To estimate repertoire size and how much clonotypes are shared between individuals, the study performed deep sequencing of blood TCR repertoires from a handful of healthy adults. Different laboratories and diverse techniques were used to prepare libraries and sequence TCR repertoires, to increase sequencing depth and limit assay-specific biases. Per donor, leukapheresis produced somewhere between about 0.9 and 10 billion PBMCs.

The donors were healthy, HIV-negative adults with no recently reported acute infections or vaccinations. Only Caucasian adults living in Nashville, Tennessee, USA were represented among the donors. CD4+ T cells were enriched through magnetic negative selection, after which naive cells were positively selected on CD45RA and the remaining negative fraction served as the memory subset. Blood was collected by leukapheresis, and PBMCs were isolated by Ficoll-Histopaque density gradient centrifugation and then cryopreserved in liquid nitrogen vapor phase. Analytical flow cytometry was used to check the purity and quantity of every magnetically sorted T cell population. Genomic DNA was isolated from every sorted fraction and measured by UV absorbance on a Nanodrop 2000c. Study-wide conclusions, independent of this receptor: Rarefaction of sorted-subset datasets indicated incomplete sequencing despite the large sequencing depth. Because the study included a small number of donors, the genetic and exposure-history diversity represented was limited. Naive subsets generally had larger estimated clonotype richness than memory subsets. Pairwise subsampling indicated that sequencing depth was expected to affect the degree of clonotype sharing among donors. When four donors were compared, the shared fraction of clonotypes was roughly 4.8% for naive CD4, 3% to 4% for naive CD8, more than 2% for memory CD4, and 0.3% to 0.5% for memory CD8. Sampling was restricted to blood, and TCR repertoires in tissues likely differ from the TCR repertoires found in blood. Compared with non-shared clonotypes, the clonotypes found in all four sorted-subset donors had higher generation probabilities.

The sample comprised memory CD4+ T cells from PBMCs. The intended sense of this specimen's cell subset or site label: CD45RA-negative fraction. This receptor was identified in a young man in good health. Some clones in this sample may be carry-over from other donors' samples.

The DNA is as follows: TGTGCCAGCAGCTTACTCCCGGTCGTTCTAGCGGGAACCATGTCCTACAATGAGCAGTTCTTC. This codes for CASSLLPVVLAGTMSYNEQFF. The chain links TRBV7-3 with TRBJ2-1; the junction holds 9 bases that match TRBD2. From a lookup of the germline V gene, CDR1 and CDR2 are SGHTA and FQGTGA. Its CDR3 holds 21 amino acids, cysteine through phenylalanine. Only the CDR3 portion is preserved as DNA: 63 bases, with reading frame beginning at the first base. Unmatched junction bases come to 18, with V trimmed by 2 bases and J by 1 base.